This TCR beta chain derives from a study of vaccination and CD4 T cells after COVID-19. Study-level results: Recorded median SARS-CoV-2-reactive clonotype numbers increased from about 20 to 38 without reaching significance.

The treatment: roughly 10-day PBMC culture with coronavirus spike peptide pools or control peptides (ViraFEST assay). ViraFEST expanded antigen-specific T cells with peptide pools, then sequenced TCRs. Oncomine TCR Beta short-read sequencing was applied to DNA from cultured CD4+ T cells. TCRdb reprocessed the PCR reads via MiXCR and lists one record per CDR3 protein. The table includes about 15,000 distinct CDR3 sequences, 52% detected once. Comment on this clonotype: Its target is unknown.

CDR3 size: 13 residues. Germline V gene lookup returns CDR1 SNHLY and CDR2 FYNNEI. V was pared by 6 bases and J by 6 bases, with 13 bases between. V is TRBV2 and J is TRBJ2-3; no clear D gene. Sequenced material: CD4+ T cells from blood, cultured in vitro. The origin of this receptor is a human donor who had recovered from COVID-19. The CDR3 here is CASRGSRSDTQYF. In DNA, the CDR3 is TGTGCCAGCAGAGGGTCCCGCTCGGATACGCAGTATTTT. Full variable domain (outside the CDR3, taken from reference TRBV2 and TRBJ2-3): EPEVTQTPSHQVTQMGQEVILRCVPISNHLYFYWYRQILGQKVEFLVSFYNNEISEKSEIFDDQFSVERPDGSNFTLKIRSTKLEDSAMYFCASRGSRSDTQYFGPGTRLTVL.